This entry lists 8 T cell receptor beta chains sequenced from one sample in a study of cytomegalovirus exposure and HLA in healthy donors. PCR amplification relied on 60 Vbeta primers (plus 13 Jbeta primers). Repertoires were generated with immunoSEQ multiplex PCR, while TCRdb's copy carries only in-frame clones and drops some. The sample records about 140,000 clones, around 76% being singletons. Sequencing input: PBMCs. These receptors were collected from a male donor in good health and CMV-seronegative.

The V call is TRBV18, the J call TRBJ1-2; no firm D call. The CDR3 has 15 residues. The V and J ends lost 9 bases and 2 bases respectively, with 19 bases between them. The V gene's germline CDR1 is KGHSH and CDR2 LQKENI. The CDR3 DNA sequence: TGTGCCAGTCTCAGGATTGAGCGGGGAAACTATGGCTACACCTTC. This sequence encodes CASLRIERGNYGYTF.

The chain carries TRBV6-5 and TRBJ1-1; D is ambiguous. Germline CDR1 is MNHEY and CDR2 is SVGAGI. The CDR3 loop spans 13 amino acids. Trimming removed 3 bases at V and 0 bases at J, with 5 bases between. CDR3 sequence: CASSYSVNTEAFF. In DNA, the CDR3 is TGTGCCAGCAGTTATTCAGTGAACACTGAAGCTTTCTTT.

The rearrangement links TRBV2 to TRBJ1-6; no reliable D call. The germline CDR1 and CDR2 sequences are SNHLY and FYNNEI. Between the trimmed V and J ends, which lost 3 bases and 7 bases, there was a span of 7 bases. This CDR3 region has 13 residues. The CDR3 coding sequence is TGTGCCAGCAGTGACGGTCGGAATTCACCCCTCCACTTT. Encoded protein: CASSDGRNSPLHF. Variable domain in full (rest from reference TRBV2 and TRBJ1-6): EPEVTQTPSHQVTQMGQEVILRCVPISNHLYFYWYRQILGQKVEFLVSFYNNEISEKSEIFDDQFSVERPDGSNFTLKIRSTKLEDSAMYFCASSDGRNSPLHFGNGTRLTVT.

This clone came up a few times. This chain uses TRBV6-6 with TRBJ2-7; D might be TRBD1 (5 bases). The CDR3 length is 15 residues. Trimming shortened V by 2 bases and J by 4 bases, and 15 bases separated the two germline ends. CDR1 MNHNY and CDR2 SVGAGI come from the germline V gene (reference sequence). The CDR3, as DNA: TGTGCCAGCAGTTACGAGGCAGGGTATATTTACGAGCAGTACTTC. It specifies CASSYEAGYIYEQYF.

This rearrangement joins TRBV14 to TRBJ1-2, with D possibly being TRBD1 (5 bases). V shed 1 base and J shed 6 bases, with 9 bases lying between them. CDR1 is SGHDN and CDR2 is FVKESK in the germline V gene. This CDR3 contains 13 residues. The CDR3 DNA sequence: TGTGCCAGCAGCCAAGTAATAGGGGATGGCTACACCTTC. Translation: CASSQVIGDGYTF.

This sequence joins TRBV29-1 and TRBJ1-2; the D gene is possibly TRBD1 (6 bases). This CDR3 contains 12 residues. Germline V gives CDR1 SQVTM, CDR2 ANQGSEA. V was trimmed by 4 bases and J by 3 bases, leaving 9 bases between them. CDR3 region: CSVAYRDYGYTF. In DNA form, the CDR3 reads TGCAGCGTTGCCTACAGGGACTATGGCTACACCTTC.

This clone was counted a single time. The V call is TRBV19, the J call TRBJ2-5, with 14 bases identical to TRBD2. The CDR3 sequence is 16 residues long. Germline V gives CDR1 LNHDA, CDR2 SQIVND (reference sequence). J lost 5 bases, V lost 4 bases, and 6 bases had no gene match. The CDR3 is CASSTRLAGGRETQYF. The CDR3 nucleotides are TGTGCCAGTAGTACCCGACTAGCGGGAGGGAGGGAGACCCAGTACTTC.

The chain is built from TRBV19 and TRBJ2-2; D ambiguous. The V end was cut by 6 bases, the J end by 4 bases, with 15 bases between. The CDR3 consists of 15 residues. Germline CDR1 is LNHDA and CDR2 is SQIVND (reference sequence). CDR3 DNA sequence: TGTGCCAGTAGCGCCCTGGGCAGTCTCACCGGGGAGCTGTTTTTT. Its protein is CASSALGSLTGELFF.